The clone carrying this TCR beta chain has only one observation. Method: immunoSEQ multiplex PCR; TCRdb's copy keeps in-frame clones and lacks some. The repertoire holds 200,000 or so clones, with 65% to 90% as singletons. The CDR3 contains 15 residues. Germline values: CDR1 LGHNA, CDR2 YNFKEQ. The germline V and J ends were trimmed by 4 bases and 5 bases, with 14 bases remaining between them. The sample originates from a study of blood T cell repertoires in COVID-19. Material: peripheral blood. This rearrangement joins TRBV4-2 to TRBJ2-2; D gene uncertain. This receptor was identified in a human donor in a cohort sampled during active COVID-19. As DNA, the CDR3 is TGTGCCAGCAGCCCCGGAGCCGAGGCGACCGGGGAGCTGTTTTTT. It specifies CASSPGAEATGELFF.